This T cell receptor (beta chain) emerged from a study of shared clonotypes between healthy human individuals. Study-wide results and limits: Non-shared clonotypes displayed generation probabilities falling below those of clonotypes present in all four donors.

Authors' processing steps: Filtering differed because ImmunoSEQ produced junction-only sequences that carried no quality scores. The method was immunoSEQ multiplex PCR; TCRdb's version includes in-frame clones alone and lacks a portion of them. The DNA was the basis for D and trimming; V, J and clone size are from that table. The table has 2 million to 3 million clones, 90% to 95% seen once. With regard to this clone: The antigen is unknown.

This CDR3 region has 12 residues. Germline V gene sequence: CDR1 MNHGY, CDR2 SAAAGT. The chain links TRBV6-8 to TRBJ2-7, with D possibly matching TRBD1 (6 bases). Material: naive CD4+ T cells from PBMCs. Subset defined: CD45RA+ positively selected. The sequence was obtained from a man between 18 and 35 years old in good health. Some clones in this sample may be carry-over from other donors' samples. Written as DNA, the CDR3 is TGTGATACGCAGCAGGGGATATGCGAGCAGTACTTC. Translating it yields CDTQQGICEQYF.